The sample holds many counts of the clone carrying this T cell receptor beta chain. Its antigen is unknown. How the authors handled the data: The number of TCRs in each sample had a median of about 96,000 and spanned roughly 23,224 to 700,000. TCRdb re-called the RACE reads through MiXCR, storing one row per CDR3 protein. TCRdb's processing, not the authors' own work, is the source of the V and J calls. This sample has approximately 52,000 distinct CDR3 sequences, with over 8% found just once. This sample is part of a study of human T cells and chemical hapten exposure. Study findings and constraints: Controls had significantly fewer large CDR3 similarity clusters than were formed by expanded TCRs. DPC sensitization produced no change in TCRs with frequency above 1 in 1000.

Sample time point: pre-sensitization, week 0. As to treatment: therapeutic diphenylcyclopropenone sensitization with weekly scalp DPC. In germline, CDR1 is KGHDR, CDR2 SFDVKD. V lost 0 bases, J lost 7 bases, and 11 bases lay in between. CDR3 length: 15 amino acids. This clonotype was obtained from a middle-aged woman with alopecia areata. Some clones in this sample may be carry-over from other donors' samples. V is TRBV24-1 and J is TRBJ2-2; a weak D match, TRBD1 (6 bases). Sequenced here: whole blood, sampled in connection with sensitization to the hapten diphenylcyclopropenone (DPC). The CDR3 DNA sequence: TGTGCCACCAGTGATTTGGCAGGGGACCACGGGGAGCTGTTTTTT. Its translation is CATSDLAGDHGELFF.